The source of this T cell receptor (beta chain) is a study of T cells after posttransplantation cyclophosphamide. Profiled with immunoSEQ multiplex PCR; TCRdb holds only in-frame clones, not every one. The table has approximately 39,000 clones, over 75% seen once; the top ten hold 7.5% to 9.5%. Treatment was busulfan-fludarabine conditioning, a marrow graft, and cyclophosphamide on days +3 and +4. Germline CDR1 LGHNT, CDR2 FRNRAP. This CDR3 has 18 amino acids. V was clipped by 4 bases and J by 4 bases; unmatched bases: 16. The sample here was CD4+ T cells sorted from blood, taken approximately 2,000 days after a stem cell transplant with posttransplant cyclophosphamide. The chain recombines TRBV12-5 with TRBJ2-3; 8 bases match TRBD2. The source of this sequence is a female patient between 40 and 50 years old who received an allogeneic stem cell transplant from a related donor, was CMV-positive, and had no GVHD. The graft donor may account for some of the T cells. Here the CDR3 reads CASGSVTGGLNLPDTQYF. Here the CDR3 DNA reads TGTGCTAGTGGTTCCGTGACGGGGGGGCTAAATTTGCCAGATACGCAGTATTTT.